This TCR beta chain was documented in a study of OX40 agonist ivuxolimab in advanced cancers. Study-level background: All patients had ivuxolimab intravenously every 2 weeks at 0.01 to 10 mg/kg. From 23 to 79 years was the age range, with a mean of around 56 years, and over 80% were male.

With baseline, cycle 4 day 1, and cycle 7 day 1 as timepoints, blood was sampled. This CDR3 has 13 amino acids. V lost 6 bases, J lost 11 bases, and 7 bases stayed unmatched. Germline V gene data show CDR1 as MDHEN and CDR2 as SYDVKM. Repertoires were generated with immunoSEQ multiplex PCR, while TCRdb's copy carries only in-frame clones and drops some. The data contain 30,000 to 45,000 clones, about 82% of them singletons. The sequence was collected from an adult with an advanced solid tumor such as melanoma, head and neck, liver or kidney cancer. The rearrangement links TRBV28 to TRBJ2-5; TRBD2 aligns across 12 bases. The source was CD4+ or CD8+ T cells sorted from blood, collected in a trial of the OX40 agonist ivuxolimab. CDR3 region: CASRTSGGEEQYF. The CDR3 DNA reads TGTGCCAGCAGGACTAGCGGGGGTGAGGAGCAGTACTTC.